The clone carrying this T cell receptor (beta chain) was picked up one time. This sample is part of a study of radiotherapy plus CTLA-4 blockade in lung cancer. Sequencing was performed with immunoSEQ multiplex PCR; in TCRdb, only in-frame clones are kept and a portion is missing. The sample has 75,000 to 100,000 clones, roughly 74% seen once. The sequences come from peripheral blood, collected from a patient treated with radiotherapy plus ipilimumab. The source of this sequence is a human donor with non-small cell lung cancer who had a partial response to radiotherapy plus ipilimumab. Some clones in this sample may be carry-over from other donors' samples.

CDR3 protein: CASSPEGNTIYF. The CDR3 DNA follows: TGTGCCAGCAGCCCGGAGGGAAACACCATATATTTT. The rearrangement joins TRBV7-3 to TRBJ1-3; D gene unclear. This CDR3 comprises 12 residues. V was shortened by 5 bases and J by 4 bases, with 6 bases between the two germline ends. The V gene's germline CDR1 is SGHTA and CDR2 FQGTGA.